The present T cell receptor beta chain was sequenced within a study of cytomegalovirus exposure and HLA in healthy donors. General observations from the study: As a later analysis showed, a missense DCLRE1C variant was linked to trimming of TCR beta V- and J-genes. Testing in vitro showed three CMV-associated chains specific for CMV antigens.

The CDR3 extends over 14 amino acids. Germline-derived CDR1 and CDR2 are MNHEY and SMNVEV (reference sequence). The trim removed 3 bases at V and 9 bases at J, leaving 8 bases unmatched. Remarks on this clone: Its antigen is as yet unknown.

The PCR ran on 60 Vbeta and 13 Jbeta primers. Data came from immunoSEQ multiplex PCR; TCRdb stores just in-frame clones and leaves some out. The sample lists about 76,000 clones, 73% occurring once. The sequencing sample was made of PBMCs. This receptor was taken from a woman between 35 and 50 years old in good health and CMV-seropositive. V usage is TRBV27 and J usage is TRBJ2-5, with 9 bases fitting TRBD1. CDR3 region: CASSFTGGLWAQYF. DNA for the CDR3: TGTGCCAGCAGTTTTACAGGGGGCTTGTGGGCCCAGTACTTC.